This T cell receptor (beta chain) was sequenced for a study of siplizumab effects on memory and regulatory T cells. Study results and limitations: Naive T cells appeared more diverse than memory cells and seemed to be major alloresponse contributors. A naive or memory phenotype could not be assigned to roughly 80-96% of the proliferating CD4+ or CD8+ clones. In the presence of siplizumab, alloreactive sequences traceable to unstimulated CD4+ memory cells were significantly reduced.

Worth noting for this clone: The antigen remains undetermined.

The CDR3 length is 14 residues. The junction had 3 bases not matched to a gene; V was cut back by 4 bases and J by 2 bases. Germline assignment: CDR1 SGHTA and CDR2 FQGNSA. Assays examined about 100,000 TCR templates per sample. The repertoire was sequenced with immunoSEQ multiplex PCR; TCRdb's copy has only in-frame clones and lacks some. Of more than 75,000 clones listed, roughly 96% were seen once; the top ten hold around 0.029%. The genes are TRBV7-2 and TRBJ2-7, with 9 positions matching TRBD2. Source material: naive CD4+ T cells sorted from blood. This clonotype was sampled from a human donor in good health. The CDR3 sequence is CASSWTSETYEQYF. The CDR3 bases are TGTGCCAGCAGCTGGACTAGCGAAACCTACGAGCAGTACTTC.